The clone carrying this T cell receptor (beta chain) was seen a handful of times. Antigen: not known. This entry comes from a study of T-cell reconstitution after alpha-beta-depleted transplantation in children. Study-wide points: The study reportedly traced alpha-beta T cells about two months after transplant to several hundred expanded graft clones. Recipient T cells and thymic progenitors that survived gave rise to the high TCRbeta diversity observed at day 60 in some patients. T-cell numbers and diversity, one year after transplant, stemmed largely from T cells that were newly produced.

Molecular barcoding with unique molecular identifiers was used for the TCRbeta library. TCRdb itself ran the PCR reads through MiXCR, one entry per CDR3 protein. The table shows 550,000 to 800,000 distinct CDR3 sequences, with under 15% occurring only once. There are 15 residues in the CDR3. Germline assignment: CDR1 SNHLY and CDR2 FYNNEI. J gave up 8 bases and V 5 bases, and 7 bases lay outside the gene matches. V gene TRBV2 combines with J gene TRBJ2-1, with TRBD2 matching 12 bases. This sample comprised PBMCs, obtained before TCRalphabeta/CD19-depleted stem cell transplant. This sequence originates from a girl aged 2-10 years with congenital amegakaryocytic thrombocytopenia, due to receive a stem cell transplant. The CDR3 spells CASSSSGREKDEQFF. CDR3 DNA sequence: TGTGCCAGCAGTTCTAGCGGGAGGGAAAAGGATGAGCAGTTCTTC.